The 11 T cell receptor beta chains given below trace back to one sample, sequenced in a study of beta chain features in type 1 diabetes. What was sequenced were expressed TCRB transcripts, since all of the isolated RNA had been reverse transcribed. The assay was immunoSEQ multiplex PCR, and TCRdb's table has in-frame clones only and misses some. Here the sample spans 350,000 to 450,000 clones, approximately 13% being singletons. Source material: naive CD4+ T cells from blood. Receptors originate from a man aged 25 to 45 in good health.

This clone was seen a handful of times. The J gene is TRBJ1-5, the V gene TRBV4-1, with 7 nucleotides matching TRBD1. The junction had 12 bases not matched to a gene; V was cut back by 0 bases and J by 7 bases. The CDR3 extends over 17 amino acids. CDR1 and CDR2 (germline): MGHRA, YSYEKL. CDR3 DNA: TGCGCCAGCAGCCAAGAGAGGCGGGACAGAGCCTCCCAGCCCCAGCATTTT. Residues: CASSQERRDRASQPQHF.

This clone was counted between two and nine times. This chain joins TRBV29-1 and TRBJ2-5, with no clear D. CDR1 and CDR2 from the germline V gene are SQVTM and ANQGSEA. The length of the CDR3 is 12 residues. Trimming stripped 4 bases from V and 3 bases from J, with 9 bases between. CDR3 region: CSVVPGEETQYF. The CDR3 nucleotides read TGCAGCGTTGTACCCGGAGAAGAGACCCAGTACTTC.

This chain uses TRBV5-1 with TRBJ2-7; 9 bases agree with TRBD2. Germline V gives CDR1 SGHRS, CDR2 YFSETQ. CDR3 size: 15 residues. J gave up 3 bases and V 2 bases, and 6 bases lay outside the gene matches. The CDR3 is CASSLGGGRDYEQYV. For the CDR3, the DNA is TGCGCCAGCAGCTTAGGAGGCGGGAGGGACTACGAGCAGTACGTC.

To note about this clone: This CDR3 is also generated by other DNA sequences in the sample. This rearrangement joins TRBV15 to TRBJ2-5; no reliable D call. This CDR3 comprises 13 residues. Germline V gene lookup returns CDR1 LNHNV and CDR2 YYDKDF (reference sequence). V gave up 1 base and J gave up 2 bases, with 5 bases separating them. The DNA of the CDR3 is TGTGCCACCAGCAGAGCCCCTCAAGAGACCCAGTACTTC. Protein: CATSRAPQETQYF.

V is TRBV6-1 and J is TRBJ2-5, with unresolved D. The germline V gene has CDR1 MNHNS and CDR2 SASEGT. Trimming cost V 2 bases and J 6 bases, with 4 bases left between them. CDR3 length equals 11 residues. CDR3 sequence: CASSEPKTQYF. The DNA of the CDR3 is TGTGCCAGCAGTGAACCCAAGACCCAGTACTTC.

This clone was seen a few times. Other DNA sequences from this sample encode an identical CDR3 as well. The chain combines TRBV9 with TRBJ2-5; 7 nucleotides line up with TRBD1. Per germline, CDR1 SGDLS and CDR2 YYNGEE. V shed 0 bases, J shed 6 bases, and the junction held 2 bases outside the gene matches. The CDR3 has 13 residues. The CDR3 loop is CASSVGQGQTQYF. Written as DNA, the CDR3 is TGTGCCAGCAGCGTAGGACAGGGTCAGACCCAGTACTTC.

J is TRBJ2-2 and V is TRBV4-2, with 7 bases lining up with TRBD1. This CDR3 has 16 amino acids. CDR1 is LGHNA, CDR2 YNFKEQ, per germline. The V and J ends lost 3 bases and 4 bases, in that order; junction bases with no gene match: 8. The CDR3 spells CASSQGTAKLTGELFF. The CDR3 DNA follows: TGTGCCAGCAGCCAGGGGACAGCGAAACTCACCGGGGAGCTGTTTTTT.

The V call is TRBV7-9, the J call TRBJ2-1; 12 nucleotides match TRBD2. V shed 5 bases, J shed 6 bases, and the junction held 8 bases outside the gene matches. The CDR3 is 16 amino acids. Germline-derived CDR1 and CDR2 are SEHNR and FQNEAQ (reference sequence). The CDR3 loop reads CASSPGGLAGINEQFF. CDR3 DNA: TGTGCCAGCAGCCCAGGTGGACTAGCGGGGATCAATGAGCAGTTCTTC.

There are a few counts of this clone. The rearrangement uses TRBV9 and TRBJ1-6; D remains unclear. V gave up 3 bases and J gave up 9 bases, with 19 bases separating them. The length of the CDR3 is 16 residues. Germline values: CDR1 SGDLS, CDR2 YYNGEE. CDR3: CASSATLDAGSSPLHF. As DNA, the CDR3 is TGTGCCAGCAGCGCTACCTTGGACGCGGGTAGTTCACCCCTCCACTTT.

This clone was found a few times. V gene TRBV11-2 combines with J gene TRBJ2-7; D is uncertain. The V gene's germline CDR1 is SGHAT and CDR2 FQNNGV. This CDR3 is built from 12 residues. V was shortened by 1 base and J by 3 bases, with 4 bases between the two germline ends. CDR3 region: CASSLVDYEQYF. In nucleotides, the CDR3 is TGTGCCAGCAGCTTAGTAGACTACGAGCAGTACTTC.

V and J are TRBV19 and TRBJ2-3; 7 nucleotides agree with TRBD1. Trimming removed 5 bases from V and 0 bases from J; junction bases left unmatched: 5. Germline V gene sequence: CDR1 LNHDA, CDR2 SQIVND (reference sequence). The CDR3 contains 15 residues. The CDR3 reads CASSPATGSTDTQYF. The CDR3 DNA follows: TGTGCCAGTAGTCCAGCGACAGGGAGCACAGATACGCAGTATTTT.